These 21 T cell receptor beta chains were all obtained from the same sample, sequenced in a study of cytomegalovirus exposure and HLA in healthy donors. Both 60 Vbeta primers and 13 Jbeta primers went into the PCR. TCRdb keeps only in-frame clones here, not all; method: immunoSEQ multiplex PCR. The table records around 200,000 clones, around 80% of them present only once. The sample consisted of PBMCs. The receptor set was obtained from a woman aged 25 to 39 in good health and CMV-seropositive.

The rearrangement links TRBV30 to TRBJ2-1; TRBD2 agrees at 7 bases. There are 12 residues in the CDR3. Unmatched junction bases numbered 3, after V lost 3 bases and J lost 7 bases. CDR1 is GTSNPN and CDR2 is SVGIG in the germline V gene (reference sequence). The DNA of the CDR3 is TGTGCCTGGAGGGGGGGGAGAAATGAGCAGTTCTTC. Protein product: CAWRGGRNEQFF.

The rearrangement joins TRBV2 to TRBJ2-1; 7 bases match TRBD2. Trimming at V came to 2 bases and at J to 4 bases, leaving 8 bases not matched to a gene. This CDR3 spans 16 amino acids. Germline loops: CDR1 SNHLY, CDR2 FYNNEI. The CDR3 is CASSEFGGAGYNEQFF. For the CDR3, the DNA is TGTGCCAGCAGTGAATTTGGCGGAGCGGGATACAATGAGCAGTTCTTC.

The chain recombines TRBV5-5 with TRBJ2-1, with a tentative D call TRBD1 (6 bases). The V and J ends lost 0 bases and 1 base respectively, with 8 bases between them. CDR1 is SGHKS, CDR2 YYEKEE, per germline (reference sequence). The CDR3 has 15 residues. CDR3 bases: TGTGCCAGCAGCTTGGAGGACAGATCCTACAATGAGCAGTTCTTC. It specifies CASSLEDRSYNEQFF.

This clone occurred a few times. V usage is TRBV25-1 and J usage is TRBJ2-7, with 9 bases identical to TRBD1. Germline CDR1 is MGHDK and CDR2 is SYGVNS. J lost 4 bases, V lost 2 bases, and 9 bases had no gene match. The CDR3 runs 16 residues. The DNA of the CDR3 is TGTGCCAGCAGTGAAGTGGGACAGGGTGTTTTGTACGAGCAGTACTTC. This sequence encodes CASSEVGQGVLYEQYF.

The rearrangement links TRBV7-8 to TRBJ1-2, with a weak D call TRBD1 (5 bases). Germline CDR1 SGHVS, CDR2 FQNEAQ. The CDR3 spans 15 residues. Trimming removed 1 base from V and 2 bases from J, with 11 bases in between. The CDR3 loop reads CASSLEAGQNYGYTF. For the CDR3, the DNA is TGTGCCAGCAGCTTAGAGGCAGGGCAGAACTATGGCTACACCTTC.

The chain is built from TRBV6-7 and TRBJ1-1; D unresolved. Being an ORF, TRBV6-7 has a function that is uncertain. The V end was cut by 0 bases, the J end by 1 base, with 12 bases between. The CDR3 contains 16 residues. DNA for the CDR3: TGTGCCAGCAGTTACTCGCTGTGCGGCTCGAACACTGAAGCTTTCTTT. It translates to CASSYSLCGSNTEAFF.

V and J are TRBV10-3 and TRBJ2-7; TRBD2 is a possible D gene (6 bases). The CDR3 loop spans 13 amino acids. Germline loops: CDR1 ENHRY, CDR2 SYGVKD. Trimming took off 4 bases at V and 5 bases at J, with 12 bases between the two ends. The CDR3 DNA reads TGTGCCATCAGTGCACGGGAGTCGGACGAGCAGTACTTC. Encoded protein: CAISARESDEQYF.

The rearrangement links TRBV7-2 to TRBJ2-7, with 8 nucleotides matching TRBD1. This CDR3 comprises 15 residues. V dropped 3 bases and J dropped 3; count of bases not matched to a gene: 7. CDR1 is SGHTA, CDR2 FQGNSA, per germline. This CDR3 is CASSFQTGALYEQYF. The DNA of the CDR3 is TGTGCCAGCAGCTTCCAGACAGGGGCGCTCTACGAGCAGTACTTC.

The chain combines TRBV5-1 with TRBJ1-2; D is possibly TRBD1 (6 bases). Germline CDR1 reads SGHRS; CDR2 reads YFSETQ. The CDR3 covers 12 residues. The V end lost 2 bases, the J end lost 7 bases, and 9 bases lay between the germline ends. CDR3 DNA sequence: TGCGCCAGCAGCTTTTCCAGGGGTGGCTACACCTTC. This sequence encodes CASSFSRGGYTF.

Turning to this clone: This CDR3 is also generated by other DNA sequences in the sample. The chain is built from TRBV19 and TRBJ1-5; weak D call: TRBD1 (6 bases). This CDR3 has 12 residues. Germline-derived CDR1 and CDR2 are LNHDA and SQIVND (reference sequence). Deletions cut 6 bases from V and 5 bases from J, with 8 bases between. CDR3 protein: CASSEGDQPQHF. The CDR3 DNA reads TGTGCCAGTAGCGAGGGGGATCAGCCCCAGCATTTT.

The rearrangement joins TRBV4-3 to TRBJ2-1, with D maybe TRBD2 (5 bases). Germline CDR1 is LGHNA and CDR2 is YSLEER. V was cut by 1 base and J by 7 bases, with 26 bases left in between. The CDR3 contains 19 residues. The CDR3 DNA reads as TGCGCCAGCAGCCAAGGGACCCTGGAGGCGGACGCCCGACGGAATGAGCAGTTCTTC. Encoded protein: CASSQGTLEADARRNEQFF.

This clone was counted a few times. The chain is built from TRBV7-6 and TRBJ1-1; D unresolved. CDR3 size: 15 residues. Germline V gives CDR1 SGHVS, CDR2 FNYEAQ. Trimming cost V 1 base and J 5 bases, with 14 bases left between them. CDR3 protein: CASSLENGEWTEAFF. The CDR3, as DNA: TGTGCCAGCAGCTTAGAAAATGGGGAGTGGACTGAAGCTTTCTTT.

The chain links TRBV7-9 to TRBJ2-1; a possible D gene is TRBD2 (6 bases). The germline gives CDR1 SEHNR, CDR2 FQNEAQ (reference sequence). The V and J ends lost 6 bases and 0 bases respectively, with 12 bases between them. The CDR3 is 15 residues long. The CDR3 sequence: CASRPAGSSYNEQFF. The CDR3, as DNA: TGTGCCAGCAGACCAGCCGGGAGCTCCTACAATGAGCAGTTCTTC.

This CDR3 is CASSGGGQGAAEAFF. The CDR3 nucleotides read TGTGCCAGCAGCGGGGGAGGACAGGGGGCTGCTGAAGCTTTCTTT. The gene calls are TRBV5-4 and TRBJ1-1, with TRBD1 matching 11 bases. CDR1 SGHNT and CDR2 YYREEE come from the germline V gene (reference sequence). Unmatched junction bases numbered 8, after V lost 4 bases and J lost 6 bases. This CDR3 comprises 15 residues.

The V gene is TRBV25-1, the J gene TRBJ2-6; no definite D call. Between the trimmed V and J ends, which lost 3 bases and 8 bases, there was a span of 8 bases. The CDR3 spans 13 residues. Germline V lookup: CDR1 MGHDK, CDR2 SYGVNS. This CDR3 is CASSDHVPNVLTF. CDR3 in DNA: TGTGCCAGCAGTGACCATGTCCCCAACGTCCTGACTTTC.

The chain is built from TRBV14 and TRBJ2-5; 12 bases are a match to TRBD2. Per the germline V gene, CDR1 is SGHDN and CDR2 is FVKESK. After removal of 5 bases from V and 5 bases from J, the junction contained 12 bases not matched to a gene. The CDR3 covers 17 residues. For the CDR3, the DNA is TGTGCCAGCAGCGATATACTAGCGGGAGGCCTAATGGAGACCCAGTACTTC. Translating gives CASSDILAGGLMETQYF.

V usage is TRBV7-2 and J usage is TRBJ1-3, with a weak D call TRBD1 (6 bases). Germline loops: CDR1 SGHTA, CDR2 FQGNSA. The CDR3 runs 16 residues. Trimming took off 5 bases at V and 0 bases at J, with 14 bases between the two ends. The CDR3: CASSPRQESSGNTIYF. Written as DNA, the CDR3 is TGTGCCAGCAGCCCCCGACAGGAGAGCTCTGGAAACACCATATATTTT.

The J gene is TRBJ2-7, the V gene TRBV7-8, with D maybe TRBD2 (5 bases). The V end was cut by 6 bases, the J end by 1 base, with 13 bases between. This CDR3 spans 14 amino acids. The germline V gene has CDR1 SGHVS and CDR2 FQNEAQ. The CDR3 DNA is TGTGCCAGCAGTCCGAGCGGCTATTCCTACGAGCAGTACTTC. This encodes CASSPSGYSYEQYF. Full variable domain (rest looked up from reference TRBV7-8 and TRBJ2-7): GAGVSQSPRYKVAKRGQDVALRCDPISGHVSLFWYQQALGQGPEFLTYFQNEAQLDKSGLPSDRFFAERPEGSVSTLKIQRTQQEDSAVYLCASSPSGYSYEQYFGPGTRLTVT.

The chain couples TRBV5-1 to TRBJ2-1, with D possibly TRBD2 on 5 matching bases. This CDR3 is 18 amino acids long. Germline V gives CDR1 SGHRS, CDR2 YFSETQ. V lost 4 bases and J lost 4, with 24 bases in between. This chain's CDR3 is CASSLPPGSPSGYNEQFF. For the CDR3, the DNA is TGCGCCAGCAGCCTCCCACCGGGAAGTCCCTCTGGTTACAATGAGCAGTTCTTC.

CDR3 residues: CASRSGGTDTQYF. The CDR3 region has the DNA TGTGCCAGTAGAAGCGGGGGCACAGATACGCAGTATTTT. This chain connects TRBV19 to TRBJ2-3; TRBD2 agrees at 7 bases. With V trimmed by 6 bases and J by 1 base, 1 base remained unmatched. This CDR3 contains 13 residues. CDR1 LNHDA and CDR2 SQIVND come from the germline V gene (reference sequence).

This clone was observed a handful of times. The CDR3 coding sequence is TGCGCCAGCAGCTTGTGGACAGGGAGACTGAACACTGAAGCTTTCTTT. Its protein is CASSLWTGRLNTEAFF. The chain uses TRBV5-1 and TRBJ1-1, with TRBD1 matching over 8 bases. Germline V gives CDR1 SGHRS, CDR2 YFSETQ. V shed 1 base, J shed 0 bases, and the junction held 5 bases outside the gene matches. The CDR3 runs to 16 residues.